The TCR beta chain under discussion was sequenced for a study of T cell responses to AZD1222 COVID-19 vaccine. Broader study findings: Spike-specific TCR breadth and depth rose after two AZD1222 doses. Clonal diversity may have been underestimated, and the donors were mostly white British, with more females than males. Unmutated variant regions reportedly attract nearly half of all spike-specific TCRs.

Repertoires were generated with immunoSEQ multiplex PCR, while TCRdb's copy carries only in-frame clones and drops some. This sample has about 180,000 clones, with about 91% found just once. After removal of 4 bases from V and 1 base from J, the junction contained 9 bases not matched to a gene. This CDR3 has 16 amino acids. CDR1 and CDR2 (germline): SGHNT, YYREEE (reference sequence). This clone turned up a few times. Its antigen is not identified. Sequenced here: peripheral blood, sampled on day 0 of AZD1222 vaccination. The chain is built from TRBV5-4 and TRBJ2-7; 9 bases map to TRBD1. The sequence came from an adult in good health. The CDR3 region is CASSPTGGQGSYEQYF. The CDR3 nucleotides are TGTGCCAGCAGCCCTACAGGGGGACAGGGATCCTACGAGCAGTACTTC.